The 9 T cell receptor beta chains below come from one sample, sequenced in a study of post-analysis software for immune sequencing data. Study-level findings and limits: Included in a set of 5 or 6 TRBV segments more frequent in patients than controls were TRBV5-6, TRBV5-1 and TRBV20-1.

Their specific antigens are unknown. TCR beta cDNA libraries had unique molecular identifiers. TCRdb reprocessed the PCR reads with MiXCR, giving one entry per CDR3 protein. The table has more than 500,000 distinct CDR3 sequences, 30% to 40% seen once. The sequenced sample consisted of blood. These TCRs come from a girl aged 2 to 17 with multiple sclerosis.

CDR3 nucleotide sequence: TGCGCCAGCAGCTCGACAGGGCGCGAAAAACTGTTTTTT. Protein sequence: CASSSTGREKLFF. The chain carries TRBV4-1 and TRBJ1-4, with 7 bases that match TRBD1. The junction had 5 bases not matched to a gene; V was cut back by 5 bases and J by 8 bases. The CDR3 loop spans 13 amino acids. Looked up from germline, CDR1 is MGHRA and CDR2 is YSYEKL.

The chain joins TRBV9 to TRBJ2-3; D is undetermined. Germline V gene sequence: CDR1 SGDLS, CDR2 YYNGEE. This CDR3 has 15 amino acids. Trimming took off 0 bases at V and 0 bases at J, with 8 bases between the two ends. CDR3 in amino acids: CASSVDPRSTDTQYF. The CDR3 coding sequence is TGTGCCAGCAGCGTAGATCCCAGGAGCACAGATACGCAGTATTTT.

This clonotype was observed a handful of times. V is TRBV29-1 and J is TRBJ2-5; tentatively, D is TRBD1 (5 bases). V lost 7 bases to trimming and J lost 5 bases, with 11 bases between them. The CDR3 covers 11 residues. The germline gives CDR1 SQVTM, CDR2 ANQGSEA. The CDR3 is CSAIAGETQYF. CDR3 coding DNA: TGCAGCGCCATAGCAGGGGAGACCCAGTACTTC.

In this sample, this clonotype is medium-sized (0.01 to 0.1%). The V and J genes are TRBV6-1 and TRBJ2-1; tentatively, D is TRBD2 (6 bases). CDR1 and CDR2 from the germline V gene are MNHNS and SASEGT. Trimming took off 6 bases at V and 8 bases at J, with 20 bases between the two ends. The CDR3 is 15 residues long. CDR3 nucleotide sequence: TGTGCCAGCAGGGTACTAGCTCCCCATGGATATGAGCAGTTCTTC. Its translation: CASRVLAPHGYEQFF.

This chain uses TRBV5-1 with TRBJ2-3, with 7 bases lining up with TRBD1. Germline V lookup: CDR1 SGHRS, CDR2 YFSETQ. J lost 6 bases, V lost 1 base, and 8 bases had no gene match. This CDR3 contains 15 residues. CDR3 sequence: CASSLTGQTADTQYF. The CDR3 DNA reads as TGCGCCAGCAGCTTGACGGGACAGACCGCGGATACGCAGTATTTT.

The genes are TRBV6-2 or TRBV6-3 and TRBJ2-7, with D tentatively TRBD1 (7 bases). The DNA end is a closer match to TRBJ2-5, so the J assignment may be wrong. This CDR3 region has 15 residues. Germline CDR1 is MNHEY and CDR2 is SVGEGT. CDR3 residues: CASLTLTGSGETQYF. The CDR3 DNA sequence: TGTGCCAGTCTTACCCTGACAGGGAGCGGGGAGACCCAGTACTTC.

Only a few counts were recorded for this clonotype. This sequence joins TRBV28 and TRBJ2-3; 11 bases are shared with TRBD2. J was trimmed by 4 bases and V by 6 bases; bases with no gene match: 12. Germline V lookup: CDR1 MDHEN, CDR2 SYDVKM. This CDR3 comprises 17 residues. CDR3 loop: CASRGLAVPNGADTQYF. The CDR3 nucleotides are TGTGCCAGCAGGGGACTAGCGGTCCCGAACGGCGCAGATACGCAGTATTTT.

J is TRBJ2-5 and V is TRBV12-3 or TRBV12-4; TRBD1 aligns across 10 bases. J lost 6 bases, V lost 5 bases, and 12 bases had no gene match. The CDR3 totals 16 residues. Here the CDR3 DNA reads TGTGCCAGCAGTCCCCGGGGACAGGGGCGGGGTAAGACCCAGTACTTC. Translated: CASSPRGQGRGKTQYF.

V gene TRBV4-2 combines with J gene TRBJ2-5; D could derive from TRBD1 or TRBD2 (5 bases each). V was trimmed by 3 bases and J by 5 bases, leaving 22 bases between them. The CDR3 is 17 amino acids. The V gene's germline CDR1 is LGHNA and CDR2 YNFKEQ. Here the CDR3 DNA reads TGTGCCAGCAGCCAGAAATACAGGCTGGAATGGGGGGAGACCCAGTACTTC. It specifies CASSQKYRLEWGETQYF.